Each of the 23 T cell receptor beta chains below was sequenced from the same sample in a study of identical twins. From the 5' RACE reads, TCRdb called clonotypes with MiXCR, one entry per CDR3 protein. The top ten clones hold 9.5% to 15% of a sample with 350,000 to 450,000 distinct CDR3 sequences, about 18% of them seen once. Sequencing used naive T cells sorted from blood. The receptors here all came from a man aged 45-65 years in good health.

The chain combines TRBV5-1 with TRBJ2-2; tentatively, D is TRBD1 or TRBD2 (6 bases each). Trimming pared 4 bases from V and 2 bases from J, leaving 12 bases between. There are 15 residues in the CDR3. Germline V gene lookup returns CDR1 SGHRS and CDR2 YFSETQ. CDR3 sequence: CASSAGHVNTGELFF. The CDR3 DNA reads as TGCGCCAGCAGCGCGGGACACGTCAACACCGGGGAGCTGTTTTTT.

V usage is TRBV25-1 and J usage is TRBJ1-2; 8 bases map to TRBD1. The CDR3 runs 11 residues. V lost 6 bases to trimming and J lost 6 bases; unmatched junction nucleotides: 0. The V gene's germline CDR1 is MGHDK and CDR2 SYGVNS. CDR3 sequence: CASRTGDGYTF. The CDR3 nucleotides are TGTGCCAGCAGGACAGGGGATGGCTACACCTTC.

This clonotype was detected many times. The gene calls are TRBV4-2 and TRBJ2-1; 9 positions agree with TRBD2. CDR3 length: 16 residues. The junction had 9 bases not matched to a gene; V was cut back by 4 bases and J by 5 bases. Germline CDR1 LGHNA, CDR2 YNFKEQ. CDR3 residues: CASSPGSGRPHNEQFF. CDR3 in DNA: TGTGCCAGCAGCCCGGGGAGCGGGAGGCCCCACAATGAGCAGTTCTTC.

The chain recombines TRBV20-1 with TRBJ1-5, with D hard to call. Trimming cost V 4 bases and J 11 bases, with 15 bases left between them. CDR1 and CDR2 (germline): DFQATT, SNEGSKA (reference sequence). The length of the CDR3 is 12 residues. The CDR3 bases are TGCAGTGCTAAAGATTTAAGGGCGGCCCAGCATTTT. Protein product: CSAKDLRAAQHF.

This clonotype was observed a few times. This chain joins TRBV6-2 or TRBV6-3 and TRBJ2-2; D remains unclear. CDR1 is MNHEY and CDR2 is SVGEGT in the germline V gene. CDR3 length: 13 amino acids. V was shortened by 7 bases and J by 3 bases, with 9 bases between the two germline ends. The CDR3, as DNA: TGTGCCAGCATCAAACGAGACACCGGGGAGCTGTTTTTT. It codes for CASIKRDTGELFF.

The genes are TRBV5-5 and TRBJ2-6; D remains unclear. V gave up 2 bases and J gave up 0 bases, with 6 bases separating them. Looked up from germline, CDR1 is SGHKS and CDR2 is YYEKEE (reference sequence). CDR3 size: 15 residues. The CDR3 DNA sequence: TGTGCCAGCAGCTTCCCCCGCTCTGGGGCCAACGTCCTGACTTTC. Encoded protein: CASSFPRSGANVLTF.

Details on this clonotype: A much larger clone lies a single base off, so this may be a read error. The chain links TRBV5-5 to TRBJ2-5; tentatively, D is TRBD1 (7 bases). With 4 bases removed from V and 2 bases from J, the gap between germline ends came to 9 bases. Germline V gene lookup returns CDR1 SGHKS and CDR2 YYEKEE (reference sequence). This CDR3 comprises 13 residues. CDR3 nucleotides: TGTGCCAGCAGCGCGGGACAGCAAGAGACCCAGTACTTC. This sequence encodes CASSAGQQETQYF. Full variable domain (rest looked up from reference TRBV5-5 and TRBJ2-5): DAGVTQSPTHLIKTRGQQVTLRCSPISGHKSVSWYQQVLGQGPQFIFQYYEKEERGRGNFPDRFSARQFPNYSSELNVNALLLGDSALYLCASSAGQQETQYFGPGTRLLVL.

The DNA of the CDR3 is TGTGCCAGTAGTATAGATCATGGGGGAGCGGAGATCGATGAGCAGTTCTTC. This encodes CASSIDHGGAEIDEQFF. This chain links TRBV19 with TRBJ2-1; D possibly matches TRBD1 or TRBD2 (5 bases each). This CDR3 is built from 17 residues. Germline V lookup: CDR1 LNHDA, CDR2 SQIVND (reference sequence). Trimming shortened V by 0 bases and J by 8 bases, and 20 bases separated the two germline ends.

This clonotype appeared a few times. The chain joins TRBV7-9 to TRBJ2-3; D not resolved. This CDR3 region has 13 residues. CDR1 SEHNR and CDR2 FQNEAQ come from the germline V gene (reference sequence). Trimming took off 5 bases at V and 6 bases at J, with 12 bases between the two ends. As DNA, the CDR3 is TGTGCCAGCAGCCTGATGGCCCTCGATACGCAGTATTTT. This codes for CASSLMALDTQYF.

This clonotype was recorded a few times. The rearrangement links TRBV11-2 to TRBJ2-5; D could derive from TRBD1 or TRBD2 (5 bases each). The germline V and J ends were trimmed by 0 bases and 7 bases, with 15 bases remaining between them. The CDR3 has 15 residues. CDR1 is SGHAT and CDR2 is FQNNGV in the germline V gene. The CDR3 sequence is CASSLEGTPGGTQYF. The CDR3 DNA sequence: TGTGCCAGCAGCTTAGAGGGGACGCCGGGTGGGACCCAGTACTTC.

This clonotype was counted only a few times. The chain joins TRBV5-1 to TRBJ2-4, with 9 bases matching TRBD2. This CDR3 is 16 amino acids long. Germline lookup yields CDR1 SGHRS and CDR2 YFSETQ. The V segment lost 0 bases and the J segment 9 bases; nucleotides outside the gene matches: 10. DNA for the CDR3: TGCGCCAGCAGCTTGGCCACGGCGGGAGGGCATAGCATTCAGTACTTC. Its translation is CASSLATAGGHSIQYF. Drawing the rest from reference TRBV5-1 and TRBJ2-4, the complete variable domain is KAGVTQTPRYLIKTRGQQVTLSCSPISGHRSVSWYQQTPGQGLQFLFEYFSETQRNKGNFPGRFSGRQFSNSRSEMNVSTLELGDSALYLCASSLATAGGHSIQYFGAGTRLSVL.

This clonotype has a count of ten or more. The chain joins TRBV20-1 to TRBJ2-2; unclear D gene. This CDR3 region has 17 residues. V lost 0 bases to trimming and J lost 4 bases, with 18 bases between them. From germline, CDR1 is DFQATT and CDR2 SNEGSKA (reference sequence). The CDR3 nucleotides read TGCAGTGCTAGAGATAGCACACCCCAAACGATCACCGGGGAGCTGTTTTTT. Translating gives CSARDSTPQTITGELFF.

This clonotype has a count of ten or more. The V call is TRBV6-1, the J call TRBJ1-1, with D possibly matching TRBD1 (5 bases). Germline V gene sequence: CDR1 MNHNS, CDR2 SASEGT. The CDR3 length is 14 residues. The ends were cut back, 6 bases at V and 2 bases at J, with 13 bases in the middle. The CDR3 spells CASSPGTLNTEAFF. The DNA of the CDR3 is TGTGCCAGCAGCCCCGGGACGTTAAACACTGAAGCTTTCTTT.

This clonotype appeared a few times. The rearrangement uses TRBV6-5 and TRBJ1-1; 8 nucleotides agree with TRBD1. This CDR3 has 14 amino acids. Per the germline V gene, CDR1 is MNHEY and CDR2 is SVGAGI. The J segment lost 3 bases and the V segment lost 0 bases, leaving 0 bases of the junction unmatched. CDR3 sequence reads: CASSYSQGDTEAFF. CDR3 sequence (DNA): TGTGCCAGCAGTTACTCACAGGGGGACACTGAAGCTTTCTTT.

This clonotype was counted only a few times. Since a much larger clone is just one base distant, this may be a read error. This chain joins TRBV6-2 or TRBV6-3 and TRBJ2-7; TRBD1 matches 9 bases. The CDR3 extends over 15 amino acids. CDR1 and CDR2 (germline): MNHEY, SVGEGT. The CDR3, as DNA: TGTGCCTGCAGTTACTCGGGACAGGGCTCCTACGAGCAGTACTTC. Translating gives CACSYSGQGSYEQYF.

The rearrangement uses TRBV15 and TRBJ2-5; D is unresolved. V lost 0 bases, J lost 1 base, and 9 bases lay in between. The CDR3 contains 15 residues. Per the germline V gene, CDR1 is LNHNV and CDR2 is YYDKDF (reference sequence). The DNA for the CDR3 is TGTGCCACCAGCAGAGAGTCTCTGATCCAAGAGACCCAGTACTTC. Protein: CATSRESLIQETQYF.

This clonotype was recorded a few times. This chain uses TRBV20-1 with TRBJ2-5, with D maybe TRBD2 (6 bases). Trimming shortened V by 6 bases and J by 5 bases, and 19 bases separated the two germline ends. The CDR3 covers 14 residues. The germline gives CDR1 DFQATT, CDR2 SNEGSKA (reference sequence). CDR3: CSASGTGDRETQYF. In DNA, the CDR3 is TGCAGTGCATCCGGGACTGGCGACCGGGAGACCCAGTACTTC.

This clonotype was seen only a few times. The chain joins TRBV5-1 to TRBJ1-2; TRBD1 is a possible D gene (5 bases). The CDR3 extends over 12 amino acids. CDR1 is SGHRS and CDR2 is YFSETQ in the germline V gene. V dropped 5 bases and J dropped 6 bases, with 11 bases sitting between them. CDR3 sequence reads: CASRRGLNGYTF. As DNA, the CDR3 is TGCGCCAGCAGACGGGGGTTGAATGGCTACACCTTC.

This clonotype was seen a single time. CDR3 sequence (DNA): TGTGCCAGCAGCCCCTCGGGCCAATCCTATAATTCACCCCTCCACTTT. Protein: CASSPSGQSYNSPLHF. The V gene is TRBV9, the J gene TRBJ1-6, with D unclear. Trimming cost V 4 bases and J 1 base, with 12 bases left between them. Germline V CDR1 and CDR2: SGDLS, YYNGEE. CDR3 size: 16 residues. Using reference TRBV9 and TRBJ1-6 for the parts outside the CDR3, the full variable domain is DSGVTQTPKHLITATGQRVTLRCSPRSGDLSVYWYQQSLDQGLQFLIQYYNGEERAKGNILERFSAQQFPDLHSELNLSSLELGDSALYFCASSPSGQSYNSPLHFGNGTRLTVT.

There are a few counts of this clonotype. The chain uses TRBV5-4 and TRBJ2-1, with TRBD2 as a possible D gene (6 bases). The CDR3 consists of 15 residues. The germline V and J ends were trimmed by 0 bases and 5 bases, with 12 bases remaining between them. In germline, CDR1 is SGHNT, CDR2 YYREEE (reference sequence). In DNA form, the CDR3 reads TGTGCCAGCAGCTTGGGCGGGAAGCTCAACAATGAGCAGTTCTTC. Amino acids: CASSLGGKLNNEQFF.

The chain carries TRBV12-3 or TRBV12-4 and TRBJ2-2; unclear D gene. The V gene lost 2 bases and the J gene lost 4 bases, with 11 bases spanning the gap. The CDR3 has 15 residues. The CDR3 region has the DNA TGTGCCAGCAGTTTATTATTGCCGGGCACCGGGGAGCTGTTTTTT. Translation: CASSLLLPGTGELFF.

This clonotype came up many times. The chain combines TRBV20-1 with TRBJ2-1; 14 bases align to TRBD2. This CDR3 region has 16 residues. The J segment lost 4 bases and the V segment lost 4 bases, leaving 6 bases of the junction unmatched. Germline loops: CDR1 DFQATT, CDR2 SNEGSKA (reference sequence). This CDR3 reads CSAKTSGGAKYNEQFF. For the CDR3, the DNA is TGCAGTGCTAAGACTAGCGGGGGGGCCAAGTACAATGAGCAGTTCTTC.

This chain joins TRBV2 and TRBJ2-1; D is perhaps TRBD2 (5 bases). CDR1 is SNHLY, CDR2 FYNNEI, per germline. Trimming removed 6 bases at V and 0 bases at J, with 9 bases between. This CDR3 contains 14 residues. The CDR3: CASREASSYNEQFF. Written as DNA, the CDR3 is TGTGCCAGCAGGGAGGCTAGCTCCTACAATGAGCAGTTCTTC. The full variable domain, in which reference TRBV2 and TRBJ2-1 provide the parts outside the CDR3, is EPEVTQTPSHQVTQMGQEVILRCVPISNHLYFYWYRQILGQKVEFLVSFYNNEISEKSEIFDDQFSVERPDGSNFTLKIRSTKLEDSAMYFCASREASSYNEQFFGPGTRLTVL.